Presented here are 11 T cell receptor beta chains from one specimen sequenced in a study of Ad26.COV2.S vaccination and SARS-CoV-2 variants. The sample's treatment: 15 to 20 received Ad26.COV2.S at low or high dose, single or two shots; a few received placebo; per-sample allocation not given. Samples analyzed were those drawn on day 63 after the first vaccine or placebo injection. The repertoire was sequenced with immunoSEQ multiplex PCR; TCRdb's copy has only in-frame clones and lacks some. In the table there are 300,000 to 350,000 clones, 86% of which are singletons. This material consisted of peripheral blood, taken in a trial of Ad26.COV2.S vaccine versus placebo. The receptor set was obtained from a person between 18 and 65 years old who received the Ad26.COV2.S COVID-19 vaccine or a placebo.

The CDR3 DNA reads TGTGCCAGCAGGCAAGACCCACGGAACACTGAAGCTTTCTTT. It encodes CASRQDPRNTEAFF. The chain carries TRBV2 and TRBJ1-1; D remains ambiguous. This CDR3 has 14 amino acids. V shed 6 bases and J shed 1 base, with 12 bases lying between them. Germline CDR1 reads SNHLY; CDR2 reads FYNNEI.

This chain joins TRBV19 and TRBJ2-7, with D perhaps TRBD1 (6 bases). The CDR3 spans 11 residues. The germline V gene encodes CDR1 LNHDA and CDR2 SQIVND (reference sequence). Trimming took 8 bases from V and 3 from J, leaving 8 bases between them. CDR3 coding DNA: TGTGCCAGTGGGGACAACTACGAGCAGTACTTC. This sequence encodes CASGDNYEQYF.

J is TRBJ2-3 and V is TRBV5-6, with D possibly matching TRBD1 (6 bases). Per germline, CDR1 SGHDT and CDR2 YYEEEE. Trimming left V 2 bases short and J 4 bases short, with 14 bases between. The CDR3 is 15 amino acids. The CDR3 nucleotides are TGTGCCAGCAGCTTCGGCCAGGGGTGGGCAGATACGCAGTATTTT. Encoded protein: CASSFGQGWADTQYF.

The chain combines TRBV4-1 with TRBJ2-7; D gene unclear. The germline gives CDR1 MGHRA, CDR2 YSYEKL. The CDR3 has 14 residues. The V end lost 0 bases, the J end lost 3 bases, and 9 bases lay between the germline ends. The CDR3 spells CASSQEVTSYEQYF. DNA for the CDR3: TGCGCCAGCAGCCAAGAGGTAACCAGCTACGAGCAGTACTTC.

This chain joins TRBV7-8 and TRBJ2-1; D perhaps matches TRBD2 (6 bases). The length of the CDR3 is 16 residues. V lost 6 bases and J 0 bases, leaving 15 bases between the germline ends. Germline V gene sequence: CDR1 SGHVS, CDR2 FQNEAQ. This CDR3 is CASSPHSGTSYNEQFF. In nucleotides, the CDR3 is TGTGCCAGCAGTCCCCATAGCGGAACCTCCTACAATGAGCAGTTCTTC. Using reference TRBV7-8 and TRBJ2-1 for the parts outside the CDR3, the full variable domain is GAGVSQSPRYKVAKRGQDVALRCDPISGHVSLFWYQQALGQGPEFLTYFQNEAQLDKSGLPSDRFFAERPEGSVSTLKIQRTQQEDSAVYLCASSPHSGTSYNEQFFGPGTRLTVL.

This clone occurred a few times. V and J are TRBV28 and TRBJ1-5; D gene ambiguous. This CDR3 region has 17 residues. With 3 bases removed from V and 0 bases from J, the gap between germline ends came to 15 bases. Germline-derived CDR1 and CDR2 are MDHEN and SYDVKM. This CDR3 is CASSFAHTVDSNQPQHF. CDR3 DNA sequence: TGTGCCAGCAGTTTTGCACACACGGTTGATAGCAATCAGCCCCAGCATTTT.

The CDR3 protein is CATSGQGAWPQHF. DNA for the CDR3: TGTGCCACCAGTGGGCAGGGGGCATGGCCCCAGCATTTT. The V call is TRBV24-1, the J call TRBJ1-5; 8 bases align to TRBD1. The CDR3 runs 13 residues. V lost 5 bases to trimming and J lost 9 bases; unmatched junction nucleotides: 5. The germline V gene encodes CDR1 KGHDR and CDR2 SFDVKD.

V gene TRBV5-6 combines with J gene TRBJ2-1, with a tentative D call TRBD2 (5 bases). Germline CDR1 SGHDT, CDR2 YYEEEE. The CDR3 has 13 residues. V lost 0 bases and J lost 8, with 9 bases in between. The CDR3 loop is CASSLVLAYEQFF. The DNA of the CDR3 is TGTGCCAGCAGCTTGGTTCTAGCCTATGAGCAGTTCTTC.

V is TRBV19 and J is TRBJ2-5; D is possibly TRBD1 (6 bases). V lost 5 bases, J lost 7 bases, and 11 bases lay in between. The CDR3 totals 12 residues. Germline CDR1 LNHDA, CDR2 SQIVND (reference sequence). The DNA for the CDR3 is TGTGCCAGTAGTGGGGGCGGCGGGACCCAGTACTTC. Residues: CASSGGGGTQYF.

DNA for the CDR3: TGTGCCAGCTCAGGGCCCACAGATACGCAGTATTTT. Encoded protein: CASSGPTDTQYF. This chain links TRBV18 with TRBJ2-3, with D hard to call. Between the trimmed V and J ends, which lost 5 bases and 2 bases, there was a span of 5 bases. Germline assignment: CDR1 KGHSH and CDR2 LQKENI. This CDR3 comprises 12 residues.

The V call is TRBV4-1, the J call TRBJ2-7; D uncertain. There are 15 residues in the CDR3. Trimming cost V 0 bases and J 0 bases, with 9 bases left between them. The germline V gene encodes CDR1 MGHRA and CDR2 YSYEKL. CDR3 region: CASSQELAISYEQYF. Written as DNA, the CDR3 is TGCGCCAGCAGCCAAGAATTGGCTATCTCCTACGAGCAGTACTTC.